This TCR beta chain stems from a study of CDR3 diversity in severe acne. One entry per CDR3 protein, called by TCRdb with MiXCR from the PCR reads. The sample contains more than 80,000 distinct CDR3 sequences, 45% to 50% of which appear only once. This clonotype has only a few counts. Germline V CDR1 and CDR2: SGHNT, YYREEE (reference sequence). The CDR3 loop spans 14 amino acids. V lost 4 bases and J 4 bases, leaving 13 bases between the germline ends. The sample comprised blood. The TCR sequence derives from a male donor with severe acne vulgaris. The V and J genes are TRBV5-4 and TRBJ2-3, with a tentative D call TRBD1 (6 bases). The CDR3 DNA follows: TGTGCCAGCAGCCCGGACAGCTCTTCAGATACGCAGTATTTT. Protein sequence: CASSPDSSSDTQYF.